The 5 T cell receptor beta chains below were found in one sample sequenced in a study of cytomegalovirus exposure and HLA in healthy donors. Using immunoSEQ multiplex PCR, the repertoire was profiled, and TCRdb retains in-frame clones only, with some absent. The sample contains roughly 68,000 clones, 96% of which appear only once. The sequencing input was PBMCs. These TCRs come from a woman aged 18-35 years in good health and CMV-seropositive.

The chain uses TRBV11-3 and TRBJ1-2, with 9 bases aligning to TRBD1. The V and J ends lost 5 bases and 4 bases, in that order; junction bases with no gene match: 8. The CDR3 totals 15 residues. Germline V gene lookup returns CDR1 SGHNT and CDR2 YENEEA. The CDR3, as DNA: TGTGCCAGCAGCAACCGGGACAGGGTCCCCTATGGCTACACCTTC. Its protein is CASSNRDRVPYGYTF. The full variable domain, completed using reference TRBV11-3 and TRBJ1-2, is EAGVVQSPRYKIIEKKQPVAFWCNPISGHNTLYWYLQNLGQGPELLIRYENEEAVDDSQLPKDRFSAERLKGVDSTLKIQPAELGDSAVYLCASSNRDRVPYGYTFGSGTRLTVV.

The chain links TRBV6-5 to TRBJ1-3, with TRBD1 matching 7 bases. Trimming took 5 bases from V and 7 from J; bases not matched to a gene: 5. The germline V gene encodes CDR1 MNHEY and CDR2 SVGAGI. The CDR3 has 13 residues. For the CDR3, the DNA is TGTGCCAGCAGTCAATACAGGGGCAACACCATATATTTT. This gives the protein CASSQYRGNTIYF.

The rearrangement links TRBV5-1 to TRBJ1-4, with TRBD1 as a possible D gene (5 bases). Deletions cut 4 bases from V and 8 bases from J, with 21 bases between. CDR1 SGHRS and CDR2 YFSETQ come from the germline V gene. The CDR3 has 16 amino acids. CDR3 DNA: TGCGCCAGCAGCCCCAAAGGGGCGTCTTTAGGAGAAAAACTGTTTTTT. Protein product: CASSPKGASLGEKLFF.

V usage is TRBV2 and J usage is TRBJ1-5; D not certain. Germline V CDR1 and CDR2: SNHLY, FYNNEI. The germline V and J ends were trimmed by 1 base and 4 bases, with 5 bases remaining between them. This CDR3 has 13 amino acids. CDR3 loop: CASSEDLNQPQHF. The CDR3 DNA reads as TGTGCCAGCAGTGAAGATCTAAATCAGCCCCAGCATTTT. Full variable domain (outside the CDR3, taken from reference TRBV2 and TRBJ1-5): EPEVTQTPSHQVTQMGQEVILRCVPISNHLYFYWYRQILGQKVEFLVSFYNNEISEKSEIFDDQFSVERPDGSNFTLKIRSTKLEDSAMYFCASSEDLNQPQHFGDGTRLSIL.

J is TRBJ2-7 and V is TRBV5-6, with D possibly matching TRBD2 (5 bases). This CDR3 contains 13 residues. CDR1 and CDR2 (germline): SGHDT, YYEEEE. Between the trimmed V and J ends, which lost 6 bases and 0 bases, there was a span of 10 bases. The CDR3 DNA reads TGTGCCAGCACCCATGGGAGCTCCTACGAGCAGTACTTC. It codes for CASTHGSSYEQYF. Full variable domain (missing parts from reference TRBV5-6 and TRBJ2-7): DAGVTQSPTHLIKTRGQQVTLRCSPKSGHDTVSWYQQALGQGPQFIFQYYEEEERQRGNFPDRFSGHQFPNYSSELNVNALLLGDSALYLCASTHGSSYEQYFGPGTRLTVT.